The present T cell receptor (beta chain) was sequenced within a study of graft-versus-host responses after intestinal transplantation. Turning to the study itself: Recipients across the board were started on anti-thymocyte globulin induction, then kept on tacrolimus and steroids for two to four years. Study results and limitations: GvH clones were found in recipient marrow; some appeared first in ileum or blood.

Germline V gene lookup returns CDR1 MGHRA and CDR2 YSYEKL. The length of the CDR3 is 13 residues. With V trimmed by 4 bases and J by 8 bases, 6 bases remained unmatched. The protocol was immunoSEQ multiplex PCR, while the TCRdb copy is restricted to in-frame clones and leaves out a portion. The data hold about 90,000 clones, with 90% to 95% observed a single time. This clone appeared a single time. Its antigen is not identified. This sequence originates from a human donor who received an intestinal transplant. The chain has TRBV4-1 and TRBJ1-1; 8 nucleotides match TRBD1. The sample here was unstimulated CD8+ T cells sorted from spleen or lymph node cells, taken before intestinal transplant. As DNA, the CDR3 is TGCGCCAGCAGCCTCAGGGGGCTGGGAGAAGCTTTCTTT. Translated, it gives CASSLRGLGEAFF.